These 29 T cell receptor beta chains were all obtained from the same sample, sequenced in a study of control samples from healthy donors and cancer patients. Clones were sequenced by immunoSEQ multiplex PCR, and TCRdb holds only the in-frame ones, with some missing. The profile shows about 15,000 clones, around 87% of them singletons. Sequenced: PBMCs. These TCRs come from a woman in her 70s with colorectal cancer.

This clone was counted once. The chain employs TRBV7-3 and TRBJ2-6; D is possibly TRBD2 (5 bases). The CDR3 is made up of 16 amino acids. The V and J ends lost 5 bases and 4 bases respectively, with 15 bases between them. Germline assignment: CDR1 SGHTA and CDR2 FQGTGA. The CDR3 reads CASSPEGGPGANVLTF. As DNA, the CDR3 is TGTGCCAGCAGCCCAGAGGGCGGGCCCGGGGCCAACGTCCTGACTTTC.

The V and J genes are TRBV5-8 and TRBJ1-5, with TRBD1 matching over 10 bases. V was clipped by 4 bases and J by 4 bases; unmatched bases: 8. The CDR3 length is 16 residues. In germline, CDR1 is SGHTS, CDR2 YDEGEE. The CDR3 nucleotides are TGTGCCAGCAGCCCGGGGACAGGGGCGAGGAATCAGCCCCAGCATTTT. Protein product: CASSPGTGARNQPQHF.

The chain recombines TRBV4-1 with TRBJ1-1; the D is unclear. CDR3 length: 16 amino acids. CDR1 MGHRA and CDR2 YSYEKL come from the germline V gene. V lost 2 bases to trimming and J lost 1 base, with 14 bases between them. This chain's CDR3 is CASSQYGRGSNTEAFF. The CDR3 DNA reads TGCGCCAGCAGCCAATATGGTCGAGGCTCGAACACTGAAGCTTTCTTT.

The CDR3 DNA follows: TGCGCCAGCAGCTTGAACAGCGCAAACACCGGGGAGCTGTTTTTT. The encoded protein is CASSLNSANTGELFF. This chain uses TRBV5-1 with TRBJ2-2, with unresolved D. Germline CDR1 reads SGHRS; CDR2 reads YFSETQ. The ends were cut back, 1 base at V and 2 bases at J, with 9 bases in the middle. The CDR3 is made up of 15 amino acids.

In its sample, this clone was seen once. The rearrangement uses TRBV18 and TRBJ2-2, with D unresolved. Germline CDR1 is KGHSH and CDR2 is LQKENI. The CDR3 is 16 amino acids. The V and J ends lost 3 bases and 5 bases respectively, with 16 bases between them. The CDR3 protein is CASSPLTGKGTGELFF. CDR3 sequence (DNA): TGTGCCAGCTCACCGTTGACTGGTAAAGGGACCGGGGAGCTGTTTTTT.

V and J are TRBV19 and TRBJ1-5; 7 nucleotides line up with TRBD1. Germline loops: CDR1 LNHDA, CDR2 SQIVND (reference sequence). This CDR3 contains 14 residues. The J segment lost 4 bases and the V segment lost 7 bases, leaving 7 bases of the junction unmatched. In DNA form, the CDR3 reads TGTGCCAGTAACCCCCAACAGGGGAATCAGCCCCAGCATTTT. Protein sequence: CASNPQQGNQPQHF.

In this sample, this clone turned up once. The chain couples TRBV27 to TRBJ2-7; 12 nucleotides match TRBD1. CDR3 size: 14 residues. J was trimmed by 6 bases and V by 5 bases; bases with no gene match: 5. The germline gives CDR1 MNHEY, CDR2 SMNVEV (reference sequence). The CDR3 reads CASSPGTGGIEQYF. The DNA for the CDR3 is TGTGCCAGCAGTCCCGGGACAGGGGGCATCGAGCAGTACTTC.

This chain links TRBV18 with TRBJ2-1, with TRBD2 matching over 10 bases. The germline V gene has CDR1 KGHSH and CDR2 LQKENI. This CDR3 contains 16 residues. V shed 0 bases, J shed 7 bases, and the junction held 6 bases outside the gene matches. CDR3 coding DNA: TGTGCCAGCTCACCACCTCTAGCGGGAGTGAGTAATGAGCAGTTCTTC. Its translation is CASSPPLAGVSNEQFF.

The chain links TRBV11-2 to TRBJ2-7, with 10 bases lining up with TRBD1. Germline V gene data show CDR1 as SGHAT and CDR2 as FQNNGV. This CDR3 contains 15 residues. The ends lost 2 bases at V and 2 bases at J; junction bases unmatched: 3. CDR3 loop: CASSLSGQGAYEQYF. The CDR3 nucleotides are TGTGCCAGCAGCTTATCCGGACAGGGGGCCTACGAGCAGTACTTC.

The chain has TRBV3-1 (or the pseudogene TRBV3-2) and TRBJ2-5; D uncertain. The CDR3 runs to 11 residues. Germline V gene lookup returns CDR1 LGHDT and CDR2 YNNKEL (reference sequence). V was clipped by 2 bases and J by 2 bases, with 0 bases between them. The CDR3 DNA reads as TGTGCCAGCAGCCAACAAGAGACCCAGTACTTC. It codes for CASSQQETQYF.

The chain couples TRBV30 to TRBJ1-6, with 7 bases lining up with TRBD1. The CDR3 sequence is 15 residues long. V lost 1 base to trimming and J lost 9 bases; unmatched junction nucleotides: 9. Per germline, CDR1 GTSNPN and CDR2 SVGIG (reference sequence). CDR3: CAWSERQGVSSPLHF. The CDR3 coding sequence is TGTGCCTGGAGTGAAAGACAGGGAGTTTCTTCACCCCTCCACTTT.

The chain employs TRBV9 and TRBJ2-3, with a tentative D call TRBD2 (5 bases). V gave up 3 bases and J gave up 6 bases, with 8 bases separating them. CDR3 size: 12 residues. Germline CDR1 reads SGDLS; CDR2 reads YYNGEE. CDR3 nucleotides: TGTGCCAGCAGCGCAGAGGGTGATACGCAGTATTTT. It translates to CASSAEGDTQYF.

The rearrangement uses TRBV4-1 and TRBJ1-5, with D perhaps TRBD1 (6 bases). The germline V gene has CDR1 MGHRA and CDR2 YSYEKL. Trimming cost V 1 base and J 4 bases, with 14 bases left between them. The length of the CDR3 is 16 residues. The CDR3 nucleotides are TGCGCCAGCAGCCAAGCGGGGGCGGGGGGTAATCAGCCCCAGCATTTT. Protein: CASSQAGAGGNQPQHF.

The V call is TRBV6-2 or TRBV6-3, the J call TRBJ2-1; D gene unclear. The germline V and J ends were trimmed by 0 bases and 3 bases, with 9 bases remaining between them. Germline V lookup: CDR1 MNHEY, CDR2 SVGEGT. The CDR3 loop spans 15 amino acids. CDR3 nucleotide sequence: TGTGCCAGCAGTTACTCAACCTATCTCTACAATGAGCAGTTCTTC. It codes for CASSYSTYLYNEQFF.

The chain has TRBV5-1 and TRBJ1-2, with D maybe TRBD1 (6 bases). The CDR3 totals 14 residues. V was trimmed by 2 bases and J by 2 bases, leaving 10 bases between them. Germline V gives CDR1 SGHRS, CDR2 YFSETQ. CDR3 sequence: CASSLAGQNYGYTF. CDR3 nucleotide sequence: TGCGCCAGCAGCTTAGCTGGACAGAACTATGGCTACACCTTC.

This chain joins TRBV4-3 and TRBJ1-4; 7 bases fit TRBD1. Germline CDR1 is LGHNA and CDR2 is YSLEER. V lost 3 bases, J lost 4 bases, and 5 bases stayed unmatched. The CDR3 runs 15 residues. CDR3 in amino acids: CASSHRTGRNEKLFF. The CDR3 bases are TGCGCCAGCAGCCATCGGACAGGTCGTAATGAAAAACTGTTTTTT.

The chain has TRBV7-6 and TRBJ1-2; D gene uncertain. Looked up from germline, CDR1 is SGHVS and CDR2 is FNYEAQ. The CDR3 consists of 13 residues. Trimming pared 1 base from V and 9 bases from J, leaving 12 bases between. CDR3 nucleotide sequence: TGTGCCAGCAGCTTAGACGGAACCCTCCGCTACACCTTC. Amino acids: CASSLDGTLRYTF.

The CDR3 reads CASSSGGGLYEQYF. The CDR3 coding sequence is TGTGCCAGCAGTTCGGGAGGGGGGTTATACGAGCAGTACTTC. This chain links TRBV6-5 with TRBJ2-7; the match to TRBD2 covers 8 bases. The CDR3 consists of 14 residues. V lost 4 bases, J lost 4 bases, and 6 bases stayed unmatched. From germline, CDR1 is MNHEY and CDR2 SVGAGI.

A few counts support this clone. This chain connects TRBV29-1 to TRBJ2-7; TRBD1 aligns across 7 bases. After removal of 4 bases from V and 2 bases from J, the junction contained 8 bases not matched to a gene. Germline assignment: CDR1 SQVTM and CDR2 ANQGSEA. CDR3 length equals 14 residues. The CDR3 nucleotides read TGCAGCGTTGCAACAGGGGAGAGGGCCTACGAGCAGTACTTC. Amino acid sequence: CSVATGERAYEQYF.

The chain uses TRBV5-1 and TRBJ2-7, with 7 bases aligning to TRBD2. From germline, CDR1 is SGHRS and CDR2 YFSETQ. The CDR3 is made up of 14 amino acids. V was pared by 2 bases and J by 2 bases, with 4 bases of the junction left unmatched. The DNA for the CDR3 is TGCGCCAGCAGCTTCGGGACTACAACCTACGAGCAGTACTTC. It is translated as CASSFGTTTYEQYF.

The chain joins TRBV21-1 to TRBJ2-5. TRBV21-1 is a recognized pseudogene. The length of the CDR3 is 14 residues. The CDR3 bases are TGTGCCAGCAGGGCGGGCTGGGGGTTAGAGACCCAGTACTTC. Amino acid sequence: CASRAGWGLETQYF.

This chain links TRBV10-1 with TRBJ2-2, with TRBD1 matching 7 bases. Germline V CDR1 and CDR2: WNHNN, SYGVQD (reference sequence). There are 15 residues in the CDR3. The ends lost 2 bases at V and 6 bases at J; junction bases unmatched: 6. CDR3 residues: CASSEEEGAAGELFF. CDR3 coding DNA: TGCGCCAGCAGTGAGGAAGAGGGGGCAGCCGGGGAGCTGTTTTTT.

The chain recombines TRBV24-1 with TRBJ2-2, with 9 positions matching TRBD2. The J segment lost 4 bases and the V segment lost 0 bases, leaving 2 bases of the junction unmatched. From germline, CDR1 is KGHDR and CDR2 SFDVKD. This CDR3 has 16 residues. This chain's CDR3 is CATSDLQAGGTGELFF. The CDR3 DNA reads TGTGCCACCAGTGATTTGCAAGCGGGGGGCACCGGGGAGCTGTTTTTT.

V and J are TRBV20-1 and TRBJ1-4; D unclear. V was trimmed by 8 bases and J by 1 base, leaving 5 bases between them. The germline V gene encodes CDR1 DFQATT and CDR2 SNEGSKA (reference sequence). The CDR3 is 11 residues long. CDR3 sequence (DNA): TGCAGTATAGTAACTAATGAAAAACTGTTTTTT. Encoded protein: CSIVTNEKLFF.

The chain links TRBV2 to TRBJ2-1; TRBD2 matches 10 bases. CDR3 length equals 18 residues. Trimming cost V 6 bases and J 0 bases; bases outside gene matches: 11. The germline V gene has CDR1 SNHLY and CDR2 FYNNEI. The CDR3 DNA sequence: TGTGCCAGCAGAGGCCCGGGACTAGCGTCCAGCTCCTACAATGAGCAGTTCTTC. Its translation is CASRGPGLASSSYNEQFF.

The chain combines TRBV5-6 with TRBJ1-5; D not resolved. There are 14 residues in the CDR3. Germline CDR1 is SGHDT and CDR2 is YYEEEE. V shed 2 bases and J shed 3 bases, with 9 bases lying between them. CDR3 region: CASSFTGSNQPQHF. The CDR3 DNA is TGTGCCAGCAGCTTCACGGGATCCAATCAGCCCCAGCATTTT. Using reference TRBV5-6 and TRBJ1-5 for the parts outside the CDR3, the full variable domain is DAGVTQSPTHLIKTRGQQVTLRCSPKSGHDTVSWYQQALGQGPQFIFQYYEEEERQRGNFPDRFSGHQFPNYSSELNVNALLLGDSALYLCASSFTGSNQPQHFGDGTRLSIL.

J is TRBJ2-1 and V is TRBV14; 9 nucleotides line up with TRBD2. V gave up 3 bases and J gave up 6 bases; unmatched junction bases: 3. The CDR3 spans 14 residues. Germline CDR1 is SGHDN and CDR2 is FVKESK. The CDR3 is CASSQGLAVNEQFF. The CDR3 DNA is TGTGCCAGCAGCCAGGGACTAGCCGTCAATGAGCAGTTCTTC.

The chain uses TRBV7-2 and TRBJ1-1, with D maybe TRBD1 (6 bases). Trimming removed 3 bases from V and 4 bases from J, with 9 bases in between. The germline V gene has CDR1 SGHTA and CDR2 FQGNSA. This CDR3 is 13 amino acids long. CDR3 bases: TGTGCCAGCAGCTTGTCAGGGGTCACTGAAGCTTTCTTT. This gives the protein CASSLSGVTEAFF.

DNA for the CDR3: TGTGCCAGCTCCTTTGTGGGGGGTAACTATGGCTACACCTTC. Translated, it gives CASSFVGGNYGYTF. The chain recombines TRBV5-6 with TRBJ1-2, with D perhaps matching TRBD1 (5 bases). The CDR3 runs to 14 residues. Germline V lookup: CDR1 SGHDT, CDR2 YYEEEE. V shed 7 bases and J shed 1 base, with 14 bases lying between them.